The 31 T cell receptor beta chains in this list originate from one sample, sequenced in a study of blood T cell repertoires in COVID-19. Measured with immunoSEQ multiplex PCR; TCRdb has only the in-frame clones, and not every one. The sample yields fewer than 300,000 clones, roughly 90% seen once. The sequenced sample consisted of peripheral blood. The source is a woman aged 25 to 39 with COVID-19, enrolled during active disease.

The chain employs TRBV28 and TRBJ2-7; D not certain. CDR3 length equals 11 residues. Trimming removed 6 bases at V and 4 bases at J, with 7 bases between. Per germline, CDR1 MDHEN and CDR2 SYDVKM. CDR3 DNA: TGTGCCAGCAGCCGCGATTACGAGCAGTACTTC. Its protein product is CASSRDYEQYF.

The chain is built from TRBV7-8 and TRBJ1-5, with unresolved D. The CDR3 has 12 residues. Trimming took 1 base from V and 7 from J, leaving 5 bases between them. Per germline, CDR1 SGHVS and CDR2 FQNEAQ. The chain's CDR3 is CASSLDRQPQHF. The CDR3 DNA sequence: TGTGCCAGCAGCTTAGATCGGCAGCCCCAGCATTTT.

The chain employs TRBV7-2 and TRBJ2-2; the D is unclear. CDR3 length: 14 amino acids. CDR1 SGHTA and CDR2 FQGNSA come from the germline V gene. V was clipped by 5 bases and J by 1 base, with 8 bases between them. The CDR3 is CASSLQQNTGELFF. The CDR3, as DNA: TGTGCCAGCAGCCTACAGCAGAACACCGGGGAGCTGTTTTTT.

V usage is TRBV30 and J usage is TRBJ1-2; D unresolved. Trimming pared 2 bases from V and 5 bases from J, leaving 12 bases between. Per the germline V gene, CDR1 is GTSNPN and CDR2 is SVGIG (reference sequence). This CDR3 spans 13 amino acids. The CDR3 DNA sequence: TGTGCCTGGAGTCCCACAAAACCTTATGGCTACACCTTC. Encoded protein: CAWSPTKPYGYTF.

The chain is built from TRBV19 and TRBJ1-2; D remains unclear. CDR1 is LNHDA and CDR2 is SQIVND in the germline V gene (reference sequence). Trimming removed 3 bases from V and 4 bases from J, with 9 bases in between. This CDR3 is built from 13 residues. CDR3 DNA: TGTGCCAGTAGTATCCCGACACTCTATGGCTACACCTTC. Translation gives CASSIPTLYGYTF.

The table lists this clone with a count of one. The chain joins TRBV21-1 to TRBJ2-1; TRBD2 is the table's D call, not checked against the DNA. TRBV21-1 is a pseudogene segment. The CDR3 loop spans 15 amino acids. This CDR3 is CASSKLALADHEQFF. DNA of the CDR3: TGTGCCAGCAGCAAACTTGCGCTAGCGGATCATGAGCAGTTCTTC.

The CDR3 sequence: CASSPEGGTDTEAFF. The CDR3, as DNA: TGTGCCAGCTCACCCGAAGGGGGTACGGACACTGAAGCTTTCTTT. V gene TRBV18 combines with J gene TRBJ1-1; possible D gene TRBD1, 6 bases. V lost 3 bases to trimming and J lost 3 bases, with 14 bases between them. This CDR3 contains 15 residues. CDR1 and CDR2 from the germline V gene are KGHSH and LQKENI.

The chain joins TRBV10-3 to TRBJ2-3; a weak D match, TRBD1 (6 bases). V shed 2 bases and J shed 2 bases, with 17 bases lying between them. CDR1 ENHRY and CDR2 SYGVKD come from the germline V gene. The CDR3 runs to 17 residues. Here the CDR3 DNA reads TGTGCCATCAGTGAGGGGCCCCAGGGGTGGGACACAGATACGCAGTATTTT. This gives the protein CAISEGPQGWDTDTQYF.

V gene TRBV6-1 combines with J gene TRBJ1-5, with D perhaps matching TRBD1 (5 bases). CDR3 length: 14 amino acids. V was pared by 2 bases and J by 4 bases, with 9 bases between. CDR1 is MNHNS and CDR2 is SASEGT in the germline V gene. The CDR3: CASSERGRNQPQHF. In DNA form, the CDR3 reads TGTGCCAGCAGTGAAAGGGGCAGGAATCAGCCCCAGCATTTT.

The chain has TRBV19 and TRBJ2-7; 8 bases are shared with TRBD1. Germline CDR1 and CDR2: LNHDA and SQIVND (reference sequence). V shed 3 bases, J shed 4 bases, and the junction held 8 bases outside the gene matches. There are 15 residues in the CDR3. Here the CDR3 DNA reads TGTGCCAGTAGTATCAGTGGGCAGGGGGCTTACGAGCAGTACTTC. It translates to CASSISGQGAYEQYF.

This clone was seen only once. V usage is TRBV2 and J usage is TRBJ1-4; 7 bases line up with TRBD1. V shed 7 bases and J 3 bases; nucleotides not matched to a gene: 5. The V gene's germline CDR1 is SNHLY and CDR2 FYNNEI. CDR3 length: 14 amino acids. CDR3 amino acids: CASTDDRANEKLFF. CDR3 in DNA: TGTGCCAGCACCGATGACAGGGCTAATGAAAAACTGTTTTTT.

The CDR3 DNA is TGCGCCAGCAGCTTGGTGGGGGGAGACTATGGCTACACCTTC. Amino acid sequence: CASSLVGGDYGYTF. The V gene is TRBV5-1, the J gene TRBJ1-2, with D possibly matching TRBD1 (5 bases). V was pared by 0 bases and J by 3 bases, with 9 bases between. This CDR3 contains 14 residues. In germline, CDR1 is SGHRS, CDR2 YFSETQ.

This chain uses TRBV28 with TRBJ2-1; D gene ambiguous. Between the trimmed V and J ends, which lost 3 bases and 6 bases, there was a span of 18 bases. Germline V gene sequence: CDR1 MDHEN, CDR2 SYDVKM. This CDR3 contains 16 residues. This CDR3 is CASSFLVSTKPNEQFF. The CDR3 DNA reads TGTGCCAGCAGTTTCTTAGTTAGCACAAAACCCAATGAGCAGTTCTTC.

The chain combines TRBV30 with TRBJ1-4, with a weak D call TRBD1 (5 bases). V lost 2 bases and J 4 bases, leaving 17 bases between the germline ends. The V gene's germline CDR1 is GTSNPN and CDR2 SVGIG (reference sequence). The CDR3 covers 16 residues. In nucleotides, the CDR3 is TGTGCCTGGAGTAAAATTACAGGCCAGTATAATGAAAAACTGTTTTTT. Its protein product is CAWSKITGQYNEKLFF.

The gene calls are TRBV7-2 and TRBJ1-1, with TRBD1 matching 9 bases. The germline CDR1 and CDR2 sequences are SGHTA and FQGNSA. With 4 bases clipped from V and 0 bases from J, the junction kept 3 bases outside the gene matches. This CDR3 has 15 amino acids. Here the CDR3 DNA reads TGTGCCAGCAGCTCCGGACAGGGGTTGAACACTGAAGCTTTCTTT. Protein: CASSSGQGLNTEAFF.

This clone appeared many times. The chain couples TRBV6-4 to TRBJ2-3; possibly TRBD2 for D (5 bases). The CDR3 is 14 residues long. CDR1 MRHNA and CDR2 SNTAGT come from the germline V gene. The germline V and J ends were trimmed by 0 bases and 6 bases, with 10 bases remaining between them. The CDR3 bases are TGTGCCAGCAGTGACTCGAGGGAAAGTGATACGCAGTATTTT. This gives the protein CASSDSRESDTQYF.

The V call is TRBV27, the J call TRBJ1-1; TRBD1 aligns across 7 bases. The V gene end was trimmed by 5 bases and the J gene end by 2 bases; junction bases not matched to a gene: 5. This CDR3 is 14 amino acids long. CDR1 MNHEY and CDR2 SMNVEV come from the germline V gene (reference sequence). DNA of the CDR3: TGTGCCAGCAGTCGACAGGGACTTAACACTGAAGCTTTCTTT. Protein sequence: CASSRQGLNTEAFF.

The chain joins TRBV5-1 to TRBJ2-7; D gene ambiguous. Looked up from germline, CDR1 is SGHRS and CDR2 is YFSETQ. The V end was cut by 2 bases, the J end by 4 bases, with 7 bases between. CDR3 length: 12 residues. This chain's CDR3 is CASSLSQYEQYF. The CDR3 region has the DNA TGCGCCAGCAGCTTATCCCAATACGAGCAGTACTTC.

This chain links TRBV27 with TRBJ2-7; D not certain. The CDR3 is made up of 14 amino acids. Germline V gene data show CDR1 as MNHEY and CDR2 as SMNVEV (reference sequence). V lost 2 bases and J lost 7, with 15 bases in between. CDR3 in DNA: TGTGCCAGCAGTTTAGCTCCTACTACGAGAGAGCAGTACTTC. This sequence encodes CASSLAPTTREQYF.

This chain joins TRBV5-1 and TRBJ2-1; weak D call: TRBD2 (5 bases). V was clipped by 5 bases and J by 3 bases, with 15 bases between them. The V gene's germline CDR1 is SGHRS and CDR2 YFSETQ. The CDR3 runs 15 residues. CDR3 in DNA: TGCGCCAGCAGTAACACGGGCGACTACTACAATGAGCAGTTCTTC. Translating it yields CASSNTGDYYNEQFF.

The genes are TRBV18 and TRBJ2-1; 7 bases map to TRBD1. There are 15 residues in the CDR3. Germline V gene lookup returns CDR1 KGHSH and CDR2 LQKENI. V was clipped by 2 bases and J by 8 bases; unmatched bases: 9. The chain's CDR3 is CASSPLGQRTHEQFF. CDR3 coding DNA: TGTGCCAGCTCACCATTGGGACAGCGTACACATGAGCAGTTCTTC.

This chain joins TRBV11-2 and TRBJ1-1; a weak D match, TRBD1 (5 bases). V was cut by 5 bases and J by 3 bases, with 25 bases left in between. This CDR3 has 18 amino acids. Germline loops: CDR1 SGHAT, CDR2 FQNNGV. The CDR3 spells CASSGYRDSNRPDTEAFF. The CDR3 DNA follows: TGTGCCAGCAGCGGATACCGGGACTCAAACCGCCCGGACACTGAAGCTTTCTTT.

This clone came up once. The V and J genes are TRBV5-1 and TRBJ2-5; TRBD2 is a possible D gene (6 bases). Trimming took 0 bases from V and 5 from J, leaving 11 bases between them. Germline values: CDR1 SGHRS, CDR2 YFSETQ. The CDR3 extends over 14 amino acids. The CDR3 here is CASSLGAGQETQYF. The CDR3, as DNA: TGCGCCAGCAGCTTGGGGGCGGGGCAGGAGACCCAGTACTTC. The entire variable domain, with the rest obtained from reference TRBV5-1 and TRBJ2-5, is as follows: KAGVTQTPRYLIKTRGQQVTLSCSPISGHRSVSWYQQTPGQGLQFLFEYFSETQRNKGNFPGRFSGRQFSNSRSEMNVSTLELGDSALYLCASSLGAGQETQYFGPGTRLLVL.

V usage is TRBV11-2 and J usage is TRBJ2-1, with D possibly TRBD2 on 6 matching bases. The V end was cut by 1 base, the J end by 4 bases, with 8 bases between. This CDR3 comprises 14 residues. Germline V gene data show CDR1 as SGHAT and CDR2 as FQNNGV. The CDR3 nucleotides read TGTGCCAGCAGCTTAGGGACTACATACAATGAGCAGTTCTTC. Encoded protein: CASSLGTTYNEQFF.

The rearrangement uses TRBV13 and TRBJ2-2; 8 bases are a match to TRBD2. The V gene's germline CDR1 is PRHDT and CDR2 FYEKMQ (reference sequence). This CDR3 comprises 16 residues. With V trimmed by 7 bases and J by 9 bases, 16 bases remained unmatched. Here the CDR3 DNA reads TGTGCCAGCACCCCAGGTGGTAGCGGGATAACTCGGGAGCTGTTTTTT. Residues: CASTPGGSGITRELFF.

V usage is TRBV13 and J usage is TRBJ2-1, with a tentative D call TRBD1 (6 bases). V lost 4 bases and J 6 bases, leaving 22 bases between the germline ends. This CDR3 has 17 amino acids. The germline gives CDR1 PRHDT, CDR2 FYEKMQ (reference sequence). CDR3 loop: CASSSESWMDSTNEQFF. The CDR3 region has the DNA TGTGCCAGCAGCTCAGAATCTTGGATGGACAGCACCAATGAGCAGTTCTTC.

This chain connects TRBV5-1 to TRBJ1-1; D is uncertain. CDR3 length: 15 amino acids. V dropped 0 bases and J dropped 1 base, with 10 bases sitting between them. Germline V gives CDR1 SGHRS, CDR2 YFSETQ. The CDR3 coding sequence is TGCGCCAGCAGCTTGGTTCTTGGCGGGAACACTGAAGCTTTCTTT. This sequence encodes CASSLVLGGNTEAFF.

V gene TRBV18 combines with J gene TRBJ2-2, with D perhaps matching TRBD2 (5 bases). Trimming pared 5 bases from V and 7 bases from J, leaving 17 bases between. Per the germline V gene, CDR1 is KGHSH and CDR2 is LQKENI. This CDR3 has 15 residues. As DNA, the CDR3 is TGTGCCAGCTCATCCCGGAGCGGAAGTGGCGGGGAGCTGTTTTTT. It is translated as CASSSRSGSGGELFF.

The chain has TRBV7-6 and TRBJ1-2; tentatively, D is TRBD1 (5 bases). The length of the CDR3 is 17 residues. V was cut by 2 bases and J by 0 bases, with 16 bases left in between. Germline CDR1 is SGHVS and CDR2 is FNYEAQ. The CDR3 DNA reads TGTGCCAGCAGCTTACAAGCAGGGTTGGGAACTAACTATGGCTACACCTTC. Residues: CASSLQAGLGTNYGYTF.

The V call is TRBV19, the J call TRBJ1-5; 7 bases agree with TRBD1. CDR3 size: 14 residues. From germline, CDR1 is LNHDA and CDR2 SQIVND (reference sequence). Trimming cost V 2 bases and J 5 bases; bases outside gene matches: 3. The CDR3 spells CASSITGVDQPQHF. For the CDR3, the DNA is TGTGCCAGTAGTATAACAGGGGTGGATCAGCCCCAGCATTTT.

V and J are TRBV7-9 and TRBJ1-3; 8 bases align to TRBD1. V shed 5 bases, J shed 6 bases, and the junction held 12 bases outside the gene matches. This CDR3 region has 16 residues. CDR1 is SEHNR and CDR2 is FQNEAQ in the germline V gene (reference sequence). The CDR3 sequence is CASSPLGTGGTNTIYF. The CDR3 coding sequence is TGTGCCAGCAGCCCCTTAGGAACAGGGGGGACAAACACCATATATTTT. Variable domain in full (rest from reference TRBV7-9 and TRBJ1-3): DTGVSQNPRHKITKRGQNVTFRCDPISEHNRLYWYRQTLGQGPEFLTYFQNEAQLEKSRLLSDRFSAERPKGSFSTLEIQRTEQGDSAMYLCASSPLGTGGTNTIYFGEGSWLTVV.